This TCR beta chain appears in the sequencing data of a study of T cell responses to AZD1222 COVID-19 vaccine. Study as a whole: Recipients boosted at about 4 weeks or about 12 weeks are pooled.

Clones were read by immunoSEQ multiplex PCR, and TCRdb kept only the in-frame ones, dropping some. The sample holds fewer than 180,000 clones; around 94% are singletons and the top ten take around 1.3%. Study findings and constraints: Two AZD1222 administrations were followed by greater Spike-specific TCR breadth and depth. Across the whole spike, CD4 TCRs peaked at regions 160-218 and 743-854.

Germline values: CDR1 MNHNS, CDR2 SASEGT. Unmatched junction bases numbered 10, after V lost 4 bases and J lost 2 bases. The CDR3 has 16 amino acids. Of note for this clone: Its antigen is not identified.

The source was peripheral blood, collected on day 0 of AZD1222 vaccination. The V gene is TRBV6-1, the J gene TRBJ2-7, with TRBD2 matching 8 bases. The TCR comes from an adult in good health. The CDR3 nucleotides are TGTGCCAGCAGTGGCCGGTTTGGCGGGGGGACCTACGAGCAGTACGTC. This sequence encodes CASSGRFGGGTYEQYV.